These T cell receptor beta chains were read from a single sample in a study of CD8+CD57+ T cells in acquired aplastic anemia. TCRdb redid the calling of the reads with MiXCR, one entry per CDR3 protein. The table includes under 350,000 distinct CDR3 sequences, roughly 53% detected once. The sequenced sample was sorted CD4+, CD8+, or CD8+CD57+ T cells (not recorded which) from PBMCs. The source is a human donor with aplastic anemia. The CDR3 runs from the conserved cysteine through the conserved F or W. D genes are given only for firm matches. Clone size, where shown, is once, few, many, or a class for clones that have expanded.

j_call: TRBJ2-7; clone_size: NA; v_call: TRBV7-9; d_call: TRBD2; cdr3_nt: TGTGCCAGCAGCCACCGAACCCTCAAGGGACTAGCGGGAACCTACGAGCAGTACTTC; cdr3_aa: CASSHRTLKGLAGTYEQYF
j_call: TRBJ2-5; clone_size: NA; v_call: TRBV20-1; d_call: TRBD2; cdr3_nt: TGCAGTGCTAGAGATCCGAGAGCGGGAGAAGGGACCCAGTACTTC; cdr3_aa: CSARDPRAGEGTQYF
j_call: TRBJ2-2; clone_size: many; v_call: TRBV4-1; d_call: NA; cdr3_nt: TGCGCCAGCAGCCAGCTGGACCTTGTGGTCACCGGGGAGCTGTTTTTT; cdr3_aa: CASSQLDLVVTGELFF
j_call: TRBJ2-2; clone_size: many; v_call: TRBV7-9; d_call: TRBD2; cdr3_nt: TGTGCCACGGAGCGGGGGGCTGGCGGGGAGCTGTTTTTT; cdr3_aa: CATERGAGGELFF
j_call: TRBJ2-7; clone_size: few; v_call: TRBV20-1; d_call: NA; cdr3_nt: TGCAGTGCAGGACGGATCTACGAGCAGTACTTC; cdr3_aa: CSAGRIYEQYF
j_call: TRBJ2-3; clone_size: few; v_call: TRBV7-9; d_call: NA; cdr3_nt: TGTGCCAGCAGCTTTAACGTGTTTGGAGATACGCAGTATTTT; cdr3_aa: CASSFNVFGDTQYF
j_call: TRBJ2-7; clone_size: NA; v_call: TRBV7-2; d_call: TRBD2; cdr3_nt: TGTGCCAGCAGCTTGACTAGCGGGGGTTTGTACTTC; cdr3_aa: CASSLTSGGLYF
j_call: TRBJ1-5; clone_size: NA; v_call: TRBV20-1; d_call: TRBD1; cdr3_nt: TGCAGTGCCGGACAGGGGGATCCCCAGCATTTT; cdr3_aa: CSAGQGDPQHF
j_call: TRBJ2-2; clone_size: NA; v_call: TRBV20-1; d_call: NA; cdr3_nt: TGCAGTGCTGGATACACCGGGACGGTGAACACCGGGGAGCTGTTTTTT; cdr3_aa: CSAGYTGTVNTGELFF
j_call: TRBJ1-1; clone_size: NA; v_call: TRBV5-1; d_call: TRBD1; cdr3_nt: TGCGCCAGCAGCTTTCAAACAGGGGAGACTGAAGCTTCCTTT; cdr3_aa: CASSFQTGETEASF
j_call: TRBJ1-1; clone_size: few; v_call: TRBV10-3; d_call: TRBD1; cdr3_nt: TGTGCCATCAGTGGGGACAGGGGGGTCACTGAAGCTTTCTTT; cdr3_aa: CAISGDRGVTEAFF
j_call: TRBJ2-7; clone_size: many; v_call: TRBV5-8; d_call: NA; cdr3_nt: TGTGCCAGCAGCCGCTCCCTTTTCTACGAGCAGTACTTC; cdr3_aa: CASSRSLFYEQYF
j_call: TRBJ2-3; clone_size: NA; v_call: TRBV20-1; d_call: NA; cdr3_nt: TGCAGTGCTTTGACTAGCAGGGGCACAGATACGCAGTATTTC; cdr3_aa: CSALTSRGTDTQYF
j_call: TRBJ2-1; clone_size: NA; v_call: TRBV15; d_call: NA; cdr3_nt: TGTGCCACCACGGTGAGGGGGGCCCCAAGTAATGAGCAGTTCTTC; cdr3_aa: CATTVRGAPSNEQFF
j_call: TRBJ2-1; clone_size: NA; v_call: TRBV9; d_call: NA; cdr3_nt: TGTGCCAGCAGCGCCCCGAGGGGGCAGGGGGGTTTGACCGACTACAATGAGCAGTTCTTC; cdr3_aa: CASSAPRGQGGLTDYNEQFF
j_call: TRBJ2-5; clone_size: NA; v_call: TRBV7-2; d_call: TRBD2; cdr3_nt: TGCGCCAGCAGCCAAGAGGCACTAGCGGGGGGGATCCAAGAGACCCAGTACTTC; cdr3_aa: CASSQEALAGGIQETQYF
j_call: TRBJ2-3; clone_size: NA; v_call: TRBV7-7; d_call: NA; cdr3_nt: TGTGCCAGCAGTTTGGACAGCTACCCCCCTGATACGCAGTATTTT; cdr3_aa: CASSLDSYPPDTQYF
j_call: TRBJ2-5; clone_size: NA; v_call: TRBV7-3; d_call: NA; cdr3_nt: TGTGCCAGCAGCTTAAATGGGGAGTACCAAGAGACCCAGTACTTC; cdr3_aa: CASSLNGEYQETQYF
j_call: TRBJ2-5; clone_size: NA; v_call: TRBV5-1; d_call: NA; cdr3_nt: TGCGCCAGCAGCCCACCTACCATACAGGGAGGATATCAAGAGACCCAGTACTTC; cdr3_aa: CASSPPTIQGGYQETQYF
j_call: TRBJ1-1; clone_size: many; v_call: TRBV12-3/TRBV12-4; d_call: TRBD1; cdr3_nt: TGTGCCAGTACAGGGGCACGGGAGAACACTGAAGCTTTCTTT; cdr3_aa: CASTGARENTEAFF